The sequence of this TCR beta chain was determined in a study of T cell repertoires and HLA-DP antigens. The CDR3 is 13 residues long. V lost 7 bases and J 4 bases, leaving 13 bases between the germline ends. The germline V gene encodes CDR1 MNHNY and CDR2 SVGAGI (reference sequence). Amplification used primers for 54 TRBV and 13 TRBJ segments. Profiled with immunoSEQ multiplex PCR; TCRdb holds only in-frame clones, not every one. The sample yields about 480 clones, 62% seen once. The meaning of this label is: CD137+ CD4 T cells sorted after culture with HeLa expressing allogeneic HLA-DP. Cells were stimulated with HeLa cells transduced with HLA-DPA1/DPB1, HLA-DM, invariant chain and CD80. HeLa cells expressing allogeneic DPB1 restimulated the approximately 15-day-expanded CD4+ cells for under 25 h. This clone was seen a handful of times. Study outcomes and limitations: Average cumulative frequency of previously undetected clones was approximately 34% against one allele and around 50% against the other.

The source material was alloreactive CD137+ CD4+ T cells from cultured PBMCs. Specified subset: CD137+ CD4+ cells sorted after around 25 h restimulation with the allogeneic HLA-DP-expressing HeLa cells. This sequence joins TRBV6-6 and TRBJ1-2; maybe TRBD1 (5 bases). The source is a man aged 55 to 70 in good health and CMV-seronegative. The CDR3 loop reads CASTPGKFYGYTF. The CDR3 nucleotides read TGTGCCAGCACACCAGGGAAATTCTATGGCTACACCTTC.